This T cell receptor beta chain was recorded in a study of blood T cell repertoires in COVID-19. In the study overall: Samples representing acute and convalescent COVID-19 were sourced from the United States, Italy and Spain.

V was cut by 5 bases and J by 6 bases, with 11 bases left in between. CDR3 length: 14 residues. Germline V gene data show CDR1 as LNHDA and CDR2 as SQIVND (reference sequence). Clones were sequenced by immunoSEQ multiplex PCR, and TCRdb holds only the in-frame ones, with some missing. The sample has 200,000 to 300,000 clones, 75% to 90% seen once; the top ten hold about 2%. Sequencing was carried out using peripheral blood. The sequence came from a man younger than 45 with active or convalescent COVID-19. J is TRBJ1-6 and V is TRBV19; D is perhaps TRBD1 (5 bases). For the CDR3, the DNA is TGTGCCAGTAGTCCGGGGGGTGTTAATTCACCCCTCCACTTT. It is translated as CASSPGGVNSPLHF.